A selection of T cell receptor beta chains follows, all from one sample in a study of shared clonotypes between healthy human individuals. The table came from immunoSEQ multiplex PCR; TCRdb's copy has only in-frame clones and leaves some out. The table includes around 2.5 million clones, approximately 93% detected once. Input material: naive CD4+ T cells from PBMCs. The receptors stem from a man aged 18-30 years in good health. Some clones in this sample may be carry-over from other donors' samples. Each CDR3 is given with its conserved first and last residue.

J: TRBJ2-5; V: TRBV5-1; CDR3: CASSGGTGEETQYF
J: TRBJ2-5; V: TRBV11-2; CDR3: CASRPRVSETQYF
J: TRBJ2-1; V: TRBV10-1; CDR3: CASSKVPGLAPYEQFF
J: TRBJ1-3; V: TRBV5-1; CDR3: CASSLEPQGTSGNTIYF
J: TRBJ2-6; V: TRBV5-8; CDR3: CASRESSGSGANVLTF
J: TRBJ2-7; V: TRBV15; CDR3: CATSRDGVGVSGESPYEQYF
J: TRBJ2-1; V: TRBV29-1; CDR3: CSVEEQLSYNEQFF
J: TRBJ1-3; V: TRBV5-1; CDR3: CASSLEGGFSGNTIYF
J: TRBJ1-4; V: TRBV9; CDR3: CASSADHEKLFF
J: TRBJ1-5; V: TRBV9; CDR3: CASSVDSNSNQPQHF
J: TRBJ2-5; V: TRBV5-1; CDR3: CASSLGLAGGETQYF
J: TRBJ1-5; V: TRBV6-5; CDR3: CASSYSRGGHQPQHF
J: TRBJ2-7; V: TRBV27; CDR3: CASSPRQGSSYEQYF
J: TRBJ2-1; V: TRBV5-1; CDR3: CASSDPTGMEQFF
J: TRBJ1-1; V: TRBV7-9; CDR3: CASSLLREGAQAFF
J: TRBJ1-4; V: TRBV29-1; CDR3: CSAVTGSEKLFF
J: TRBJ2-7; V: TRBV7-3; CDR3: CASSPDRGRPLGEQYF
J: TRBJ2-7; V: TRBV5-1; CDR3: CASSESSGEQYF
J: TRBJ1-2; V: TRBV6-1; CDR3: CASSEQGARANGYTF
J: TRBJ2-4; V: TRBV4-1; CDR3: CASSQQGAKNIQYF
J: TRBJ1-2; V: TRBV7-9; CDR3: CASGRQGANYGYTF
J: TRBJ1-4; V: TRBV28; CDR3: CASSPDRATNEKLFF
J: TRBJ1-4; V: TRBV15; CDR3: CATSRDLGTPNEKLFF
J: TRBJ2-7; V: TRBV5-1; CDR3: CASSSEYIRGRTAYEQYF
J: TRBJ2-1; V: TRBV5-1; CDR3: CASSLGWGTSGNYEQFF
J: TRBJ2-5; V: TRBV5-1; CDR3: CASSLGGRTSGHQETQYF
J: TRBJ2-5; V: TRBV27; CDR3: CASSQRGRETQYF
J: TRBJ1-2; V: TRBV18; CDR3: CASSGTGTNYGYTF